Detailed here is one TCR beta chain. Its matching antigen is unknown. The sample belongs to a study of identical twins. Whole-study results and caveats: Excess twin sharing in beta out-of-frame sequences was weaker.

V was cut by 5 bases and J by 6 bases, with 7 bases left in between. The length of the CDR3 is 12 residues. Germline V lookup: CDR1 SGHTA, CDR2 FQGNSA. TCRdb re-called the 5' RACE reads with MiXCR, one entry per CDR3 protein. The sample comprises 690,000 or so distinct CDR3 sequences, around 8.3% of which are singletons, and 0.75% to 1% rests with the top ten. In addition, the sample was reused for a study of yellow fever vaccine responses in identical twins.

The receptor was isolated from a young woman in good health. The sample taken for sequencing was PBMCs. V usage is TRBV7-2 and J usage is TRBJ2-2; D is unclear. The CDR3 DNA follows: TGTGCCAGCAGCCACGAAGCCGGGGAGCTGTTTTTT. Amino acids: CASSHEAGELFF.